A selection of T cell receptor beta chains follows, all from one sample in a study of follicular helper T cells after annual influenza vaccination. Profiling relied on immunoSEQ multiplex PCR, and the TCRdb table lists in-frame clones only, not all of them. The sample has about 11,000 clones; roughly 80% are singletons. This material consisted of CXCR5- memory CD4+ T cells sorted from blood, taken 6 weeks after influenza vaccination. The source of these receptors is an adult who received the influenza vaccine. CDR3s include the opening cysteine and the closing phenylalanine or tryptophan. Each record gives: V gene, D gene, J gene, clone size, CDR3 protein, CDR3 DNA. D genes are given only for firm matches. Clone size, where shown, is once, few, many, or a class for clones that have expanded.

>TRBV25-1|-|TRBJ2-5|-
CASSETTSWVETQYF
TGTGCCAGCAGTGAAACGACTTCATGGGTAGAGACCCAGTACTTC
>TRBV4-1|-|TRBJ1-5|few
CASSLQELNQPQHF
TGCGCCAGCAGCCTGCAGGAATTGAATCAGCCCCAGCATTTT
>TRBV19|TRBD2|TRBJ2-3|-
CASRIGLAGAGTQYF
TGTGCCAGTAGAATAGGACTAGCGGGAGCGGGTACGCAGTATTTT
>TRBV7-9|-|TRBJ2-5|-
CATAGAPETQYF
TGTGCGACCGCCGGGGCCCCGGAGACCCAGTACTTC
>TRBV10-3|TRBD2|TRBJ2-3|once
CAISGTSGGTDTQYF
TGTGCCATCAGTGGGACTAGCGGGGGGACAGATACGCAGTATTTT
>TRBV10-3|-|TRBJ2-7|-
CAISEYNRYYEQYF
TGTGCCATCAGTGAGTATAACAGGTACTACGAGCAGTACTTC
>TRBV6-1|TRBD2|TRBJ2-3|once
CASSERGGTDTQYF
TGTGCCAGCAGTGAACGGGGGGGCACAGATACGCAGTATTTT
>TRBV29-1|-|TRBJ2-5|-
CSVGPHLRRGETQYF
TGCAGCGTTGGACCACACCTCAGGAGGGGGGAGACCCAGTACTTC
>TRBV19|-|TRBJ1-2|-
CASSSREAGGYTF
TGTGCCAGTAGTAGCCGCGAGGCAGGAGGCTACACCTTC
>TRBV9|TRBD2|TRBJ2-3|-
CASSPGGTSTDTQYF
TGTGCCAGCTCCCCGGGGGGAACTAGCACAGATACGCAGTATTTT
>TRBV7-2|TRBD1|TRBJ2-1|-
CASSLGTGYFDEQFF
TGTGCCAGCAGCTTGGGGACAGGGTATTTCGATGAGCAGTTCTTC
>TRBV5-5|-|TRBJ2-4|-
CASSAPLDKNIQYF
TGTGCCAGCAGCGCCCCTCTGGACAAAAACATTCAGTACTTC
>TRBV28|-|TRBJ2-5|-
CASSQLVAETQYF
TGTGCCAGCAGTCAACTAGTGGCTGAGACCCAGTACTTC
>TRBV11-3|-|TRBJ2-7|-
CASSLNSYYEQYF
TGTGCCAGCAGCCTCAACAGTTACTACGAGCAGTACTTC
>TRBV28|-|TRBJ2-7|few
CASSFGTGGPTYEQYF
TGTGCCAGCAGTTTCGGTACAGGCGGACCTACCTACGAGCAGTACTTC
>TRBV7-9|-|TRBJ1-1|-
CASSLSGVRTEAFF
TGTGCCAGCAGCTTATCAGGGGTGAGAACTGAAGCTTTCTTT